The clone carrying this TCR beta chain was seen a few times. The antigen is not known. The CDR3 is 15 residues long. Germline CDR1 ENHRY, CDR2 SYGVKD. The V end was cut by 4 bases, the J end by 5 bases, with 16 bases between. The data were taken from a study of T-cell reconstitution after alpha-beta-depleted transplantation in children. For TCRbeta, the library was prepared with unique molecular identifiers. TCRdb passed the PCR reads through MiXCR, listing each CDR3 protein once. In the table there are about 590,000 distinct CDR3 sequences, 10% to 15% of which are singletons. Study outcomes and limitations: T-cell counts and diversity at one year post-transplant came mainly from newly produced T cells. Several hundred expanded graft clones reportedly were the source of alpha-beta T cells about two months after transplant.

This receptor was obtained from a male patient between 5 and 17 years old who had a stem cell transplant for acute myeloid leukemia, so the T cells may come from the graft donor. V usage is TRBV10-3 and J usage is TRBJ2-3, with D uncertain. Sequenced material: PBMCs, mostly from graft donor cells, taken 360 days after TCRalphabeta/CD19-depleted stem cell transplant. The CDR3 DNA follows: TGTGCCATCAGTGTTGGACCGAGTAACCTAGATACGCAGTATTTT. Its translation: CAISVGPSNLDTQYF.